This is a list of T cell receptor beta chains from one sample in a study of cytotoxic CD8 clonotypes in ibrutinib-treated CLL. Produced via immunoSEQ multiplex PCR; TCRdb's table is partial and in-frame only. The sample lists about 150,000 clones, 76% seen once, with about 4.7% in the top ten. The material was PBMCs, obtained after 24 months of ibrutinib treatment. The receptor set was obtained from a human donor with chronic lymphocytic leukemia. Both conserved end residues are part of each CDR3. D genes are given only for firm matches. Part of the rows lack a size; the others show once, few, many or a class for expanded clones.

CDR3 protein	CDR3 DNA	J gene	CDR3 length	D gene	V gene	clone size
CASRLRVGLAGTYEQYF	TGTGCCAGCAGACTCAGAGTGGGACTAGCGGGAACCTACGAGCAGTACTTC	TRBJ2-7	17	TRBD2	TRBV27	-
CAWSVGPDTQYF	TGTGCCTGGAGTGTAGGTCCAGATACGCAGTATTTT	TRBJ2-3	12	-	TRBV30	once
CASSWGQVLSPLHF	TGCGCCAGCAGCTGGGGACAGGTCCTCTCACCCCTCCACTTT	TRBJ1-6	14	TRBD1	TRBV5-1	-
CATRPRYGYTF	TGTGCCACCCGCCCCCGCTATGGCTACACCTTC	TRBJ1-2	11	-	TRBV28	-
CASSPGASTNQQLFF	TGTGCCAGCTCACCCGGGGCCTCAACAAACCAGCAACTGTTTTTT	TRBJ1-4	15	-	TRBV18	few
CASSLPGQATDTQYF	TGTGCCAGCAGCTTACCCGGACAGGCGACAGATACGCAGTATTTT	TRBJ2-3	15	TRBD1	TRBV7-9	-
CASSLGASGANVLTF	TGTGCCAGCAGCTTAGGCGCATCTGGGGCCAACGTCCTGACTTTC	TRBJ2-6	15	-	TRBV13	-
CASSPTSGGAVDTQYF	TGCGCCAGCAGCCCGACTAGCGGGGGGGCCGTAGATACGCAGTATTTT	TRBJ2-3	16	TRBD2	TRBV4-3	-
CASSQDQDKRQFF	TGCGCCAGCAGCCAAGATCAAGACAAGAGGCAGTTCTTC	TRBJ2-1	13	-	TRBV4-1	many
CASSLDGQNYGYTF	TGTGCCAGCAGCTTAGATGGACAGAACTATGGCTACACCTTC	TRBJ1-2	14	-	TRBV11-1	few
CASSLGASGNTIYF	TGTGCCAGCAGTTTGGGGGCATCTGGAAACACCATATATTTT	TRBJ1-3	14	-	TRBV27	-
CAISPGTSRRNEQFF	TGTGCCATCAGCCCCGGGACTAGCCGGCGCAATGAGCAGTTCTTC	TRBJ2-1	15	TRBD2	TRBV10-3	-
CASSIKVAGELFF	TGTGCCAGTAGTATTAAGGTTGCCGGGGAGCTGTTTTTT	TRBJ2-2	13	-	TRBV19	-
CASSPGGRTDTQYF	TGTGCCAGCAGCCCGGGGGGCCGCACAGATACGCAGTATTTT	TRBJ2-3	14	-	TRBV5-4	few
CASSALAGGGTGELFF	TGTGCCAGCAGCGCCTTAGCGGGAGGCGGGACCGGGGAGCTGTTTTTT	TRBJ2-2	16	TRBD2	TRBV7-3	-
CASSLGTGELFF	TGTGCCAGCAGCTTAGGCACCGGGGAGCTGTTTTTT	TRBJ2-2	12	-	TRBV11-2	-
CASSPGGRYQPQHF	TGCGCCAGCAGCCCAGGGGGCCGATATCAGCCCCAGCATTTT	TRBJ1-5	14	TRBD1	TRBV5-1	-
CASSPDLGGLVELFF	TGCGCCAGCAGCCCAGACCTTGGGGGGCTCGTAGAACTGTTTTTT	TRBJ1-4	15	-	TRBV5-1	-
CASKVFGGSYEQYF	TGTGCCAGCAAGGTCTTTGGGGGCTCCTACGAGCAGTACTTC	TRBJ2-7	14	-	TRBV2	-
CASSNTRDRGSYEQYF	TGTGCCAGCAGTAACACCCGGGACAGGGGTTCCTACGAGCAGTACTTC	TRBJ2-7	16	TRBD1	TRBV25-1	-
CAISVGRAKGADTQYF	TGTGCCATCAGTGTTGGGAGAGCCAAAGGCGCAGATACGCAGTATTTT	TRBJ2-3	16	-	TRBV10-3	-
CASTHRSHEAFF	TGTGCCAGCACCCACCGGAGCCACGAAGCTTTCTTT	TRBJ1-1	12	-	TRBV4-2	once
CASSLAGAAGFGYTF	TGTGCCAGCAGCTTAGCGGGGGCGGCAGGGTTTGGCTACACCTTC	TRBJ1-2	15	-	TRBV11-2	once
CASSLGEKLFF	TGTGCCAGCAGCTTAGGGGAAAAACTGTTTTTT	TRBJ1-4	11	-	TRBV11-2	-
CAISGQAYEQYF	TGTGCCATCAGTGGACAGGCCTACGAGCAGTACTTC	TRBJ2-7	12	-	TRBV10-3	-